This entry lists 15 T cell receptor beta chains sequenced from one sample in a study of shared clonotypes between healthy human individuals. Terminally differentiated effector memory CD45RA+ cells were excluded by CCR7 positive selection of CD45RO-negative cells. This table comes from immunoSEQ multiplex PCR, and its TCRdb copy is limited to in-frame clones, with some not included. The data hold some 2 million clones, with about 95% observed a single time. Material: naive CD8+ T cells sorted from blood. The origin of the receptors is a man between 18 and 35 years old in good health.

The rearrangement joins TRBV6-5 to TRBJ2-1, with D hard to call. The CDR3 runs to 13 residues. Germline lookup yields CDR1 MNHEY and CDR2 SVGAGI. V lost 0 bases and J 6 bases, leaving 6 bases between the germline ends. The CDR3 is CASSYSISNEQFF. The CDR3 nucleotides read TGTGCCAGCAGTTACTCGATATCCAATGAGCAGTTCTTC.

With respect to this clone: The same CDR3 also results from other DNA sequences found in this sample. The chain recombines TRBV2 with TRBJ2-7; no clear D. The germline V and J ends were trimmed by 3 bases and 0 bases, with 9 bases remaining between them. The CDR3 runs to 14 residues. The germline CDR1 and CDR2 sequences are SNHLY and FYNNEI. CDR3 loop: CASSDPGSSYEQYF. The CDR3 DNA follows: TGTGCCAGCAGTGACCCGGGTAGCTCCTACGAGCAGTACTTC.

The chain has TRBV5-6 and TRBJ2-7; 12 bases are a match to TRBD1. Germline CDR1 SGHDT, CDR2 YYEEEE. J gave up 2 bases and V 4 bases, and 13 bases lay outside the gene matches. The CDR3 runs 18 residues. DNA for the CDR3: TGTGCCAGCAGCCAGGGACAGGGGGCGCTTATTTTCCCCTACGAGCAGTACTTC. It is translated as CASSQGQGALIFPYEQYF. Variable domain in full (rest from reference TRBV5-6 and TRBJ2-7): DAGVTQSPTHLIKTRGQQVTLRCSPKSGHDTVSWYQQALGQGPQFIFQYYEEEERQRGNFPDRFSGHQFPNYSSELNVNALLLGDSALYLCASSQGQGALIFPYEQYFGPGTRLTVT.

The chain uses TRBV27 and TRBJ2-7, with 7 bases identical to TRBD1. The CDR3 contains 16 residues. Germline values: CDR1 MNHEY, CDR2 SMNVEV (reference sequence). After removal of 5 bases from V and 3 bases from J, the junction contained 13 bases not matched to a gene. The CDR3 DNA sequence: TGTGCCAGCAGTCCTAGCTCGGGACAGAACTTCTACGAGCAGTACTTC. This encodes CASSPSSGQNFYEQYF.

The chain employs TRBV4-1 and TRBJ1-1; the D is unclear. The ends were cut back, 4 bases at V and 0 bases at J, with 12 bases in the middle. The CDR3 has 15 residues. CDR1 is MGHRA and CDR2 is YSYEKL in the germline V gene. CDR3 DNA: TGCGCCAGCAGCCGAGCGGGAAGTTTGAACACTGAAGCTTTCTTT. This gives the protein CASSRAGSLNTEAFF.

V usage is TRBV9 and J usage is TRBJ1-2; D unclear. The V end was cut by 4 bases, the J end by 2 bases, with 18 bases between. Per germline, CDR1 SGDLS and CDR2 YYNGEE. CDR3 length: 16 residues. The CDR3 protein is CASSPTPRTENYGYTF. For the CDR3, the DNA is TGTGCCAGCAGCCCCACCCCTCGGACCGAGAACTATGGCTACACCTTC.

The V and J genes are TRBV13 and TRBJ2-3, with TRBD1 matching over 7 bases. The CDR3 covers 14 residues. With 4 bases clipped from V and 4 bases from J, the junction kept 5 bases outside the gene matches. CDR1 is PRHDT and CDR2 is FYEKMQ in the germline V gene (reference sequence). In DNA, the CDR3 is TGTGCCAGCAGCTATGGGACAGCACCAGATACGCAGTATTTT. Its translation is CASSYGTAPDTQYF.

J is TRBJ2-1 and V is TRBV30, with D tentatively TRBD1 or TRBD2 (6 bases each). The V and J ends lost 3 bases and 0 bases respectively, with 12 bases between them. The germline V gene encodes CDR1 GTSNPN and CDR2 SVGIG (reference sequence). The CDR3 has 15 amino acids. CDR3 bases: TGTGCCTGGAGCCAAGGGGGGAGCTCCTACAATGAGCAGTTCTTC. As protein: CAWSQGGSSYNEQFF.

The V and J genes are TRBV5-1 and TRBJ1-1; D possibly corresponds to TRBD1 (5 bases). Trimming removed 0 bases at V and 6 bases at J, with 9 bases between. Germline loops: CDR1 SGHRS, CDR2 YFSETQ. The CDR3 is made up of 13 amino acids. This CDR3 reads CASSLGGVAEAFF. In DNA form, the CDR3 reads TGCGCCAGCAGCTTGGGAGGGGTGGCTGAAGCTTTCTTT.

The chain links TRBV11-2 to TRBJ2-1; no clear D. This CDR3 spans 14 amino acids. Germline V lookup: CDR1 SGHAT, CDR2 FQNNGV. Trimming pared 5 bases from V and 2 bases from J, leaving 10 bases between. The CDR3 DNA sequence: TGTGCCAGCAGCCCTCGCGGTGCCTACAATGAGCAGTTCTTC. Residues: CASSPRGAYNEQFF.

This rearrangement joins TRBV25-1 to TRBJ2-1; the match to TRBD1 covers 12 bases. This CDR3 has 13 amino acids. V shed 8 bases and J 6 bases; nucleotides not matched to a gene: 2. Germline CDR1 and CDR2: MGHDK and SYGVNS. CDR3 nucleotides: TGTGCCAGCGGGACAGGGGGCTTCAATGAGCAGTTCTTC. Translated: CASGTGGFNEQFF.

The V call is TRBV7-6, the J call TRBJ2-3, with D perhaps matching TRBD2 (6 bases). CDR1 is SGHVS and CDR2 is FNYEAQ in the germline V gene. Trimming left V 4 bases short and J 4 bases short, with 24 bases between. The CDR3 extends over 18 amino acids. The CDR3 nucleotides read TGTGCCAGCAGCTCCGTGGAAGCGGGCCTACCTGGGGCAGATACGCAGTATTTT. Its translation: CASSSVEAGLPGADTQYF.

Notes on this clone: Other DNA sequences within the sample encode an identical CDR3. V usage is TRBV5-6 and J usage is TRBJ2-2; D not certain. The CDR3 has 12 residues. Trimming took off 0 bases at V and 6 bases at J, with 3 bases between the two ends. The germline gives CDR1 SGHDT, CDR2 YYEEEE. DNA of the CDR3: TGTGCCAGCAGCTTGGTCTCCGGGGAGCTGTTTTTT. Translation: CASSLVSGELFF. Supplemented by reference TRBV5-6 and TRBJ2-2, the full variable domain reads DAGVTQSPTHLIKTRGQQVTLRCSPKSGHDTVSWYQQALGQGPQFIFQYYEEEERQRGNFPDRFSGHQFPNYSSELNVNALLLGDSALYLCASSLVSGELFFGEGSRLTVL.

The chain couples TRBV11-1 to TRBJ2-5, with a weak D call TRBD2 (6 bases). The CDR3 has 16 residues. Germline lookup yields CDR1 SGHAT and CDR2 FQDESV (reference sequence). The ends were cut back, 6 bases at V and 4 bases at J, with 21 bases in the middle. In DNA, the CDR3 is TGTGCCAGCAGGAAAATGGAGGGAAACGGTCCAGAGACCCAGTACTTC. Protein sequence: CASRKMEGNGPETQYF.

V is TRBV10-3 and J is TRBJ1-4; D is unresolved. V was pared by 10 bases and J by 0 bases, with 12 bases between. Per the germline V gene, CDR1 is ENHRY and CDR2 is SYGVKD. This CDR3 is built from 14 residues. DNA of the CDR3: TGTGCCACCGGCAGGATCACAACTAATGAAAAACTGTTTTTT. Protein sequence: CATGRITTNEKLFF.